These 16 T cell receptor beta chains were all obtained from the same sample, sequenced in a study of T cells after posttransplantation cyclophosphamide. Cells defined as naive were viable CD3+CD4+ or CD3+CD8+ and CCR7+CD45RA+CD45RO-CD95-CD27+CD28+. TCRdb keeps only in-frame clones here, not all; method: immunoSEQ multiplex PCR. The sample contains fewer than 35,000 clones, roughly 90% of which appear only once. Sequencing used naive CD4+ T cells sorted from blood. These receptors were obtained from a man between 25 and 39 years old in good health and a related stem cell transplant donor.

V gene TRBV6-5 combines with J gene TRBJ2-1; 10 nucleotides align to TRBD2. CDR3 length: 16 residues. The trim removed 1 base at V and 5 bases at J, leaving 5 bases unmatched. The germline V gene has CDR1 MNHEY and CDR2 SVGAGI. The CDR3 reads CASSYWPSGGNNEQFF. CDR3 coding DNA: TGTGCCAGCAGTTACTGGCCTAGCGGGGGTAACAATGAGCAGTTCTTC.

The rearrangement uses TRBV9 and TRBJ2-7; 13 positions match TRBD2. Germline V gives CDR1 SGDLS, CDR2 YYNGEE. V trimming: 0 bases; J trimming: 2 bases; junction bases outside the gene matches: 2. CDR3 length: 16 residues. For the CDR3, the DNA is TGTGCCAGCAGCGTAGAGGGGACTAGCGGGGCCTACGAGCAGTACTTC. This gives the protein CASSVEGTSGAYEQYF.

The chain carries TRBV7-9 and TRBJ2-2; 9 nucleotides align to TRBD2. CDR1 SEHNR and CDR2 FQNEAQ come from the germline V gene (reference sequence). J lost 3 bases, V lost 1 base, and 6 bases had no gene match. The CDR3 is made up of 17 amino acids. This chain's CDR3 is CASSLEVAGAYTGELFF. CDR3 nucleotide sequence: TGTGCCAGCAGCTTAGAGGTAGCGGGGGCCTACACCGGGGAGCTGTTTTTT.

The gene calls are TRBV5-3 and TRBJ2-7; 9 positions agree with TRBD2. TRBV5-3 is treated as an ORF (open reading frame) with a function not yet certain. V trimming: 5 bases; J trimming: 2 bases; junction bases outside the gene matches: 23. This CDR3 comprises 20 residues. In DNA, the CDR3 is TGTGCCAGAAGTAGGACTGGGAATTTAGGACTAGCGCCGAGCCCCTACGAGCAGTACTTC. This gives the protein CARSRTGNLGLAPSPYEQYF.

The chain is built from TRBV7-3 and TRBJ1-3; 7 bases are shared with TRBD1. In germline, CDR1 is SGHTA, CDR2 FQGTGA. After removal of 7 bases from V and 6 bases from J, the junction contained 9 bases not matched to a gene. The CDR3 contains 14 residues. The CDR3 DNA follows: TGTGCCAGCAACCCGGGACAGTGGGAAAACACCATATATTTT. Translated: CASNPGQWENTIYF.

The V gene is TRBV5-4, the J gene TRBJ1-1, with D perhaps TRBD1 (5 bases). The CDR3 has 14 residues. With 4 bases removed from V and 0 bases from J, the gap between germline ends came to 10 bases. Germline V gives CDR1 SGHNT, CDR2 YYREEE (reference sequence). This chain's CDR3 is CASSPMTVNTEAFF. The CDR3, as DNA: TGTGCCAGCAGCCCCATGACAGTGAACACTGAAGCTTTCTTT. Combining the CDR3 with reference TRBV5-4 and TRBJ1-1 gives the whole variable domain ETGVTQSPTHLIKTRGQQVTLRCSSQSGHNTVSWYQQALGQGPQFIFQYYREEENGRGNFPPRFSGLQFPNYSSELNVNALELDDSALYLCASSPMTVNTEAFFGQGTRLTVV.

DNA of the CDR3: TGCAGCGGGGGACAGGGGGCGGTCGGGGAGCTGTTTTTT. It translates to CSGGQGAVGELFF. The chain couples TRBV29-1 to TRBJ2-2; 12 nucleotides match TRBD1. Germline V gene data show CDR1 as SQVTM and CDR2 as ANQGSEA. V gave up 7 bases and J gave up 7 bases; unmatched junction bases: 4. This CDR3 has 13 residues.

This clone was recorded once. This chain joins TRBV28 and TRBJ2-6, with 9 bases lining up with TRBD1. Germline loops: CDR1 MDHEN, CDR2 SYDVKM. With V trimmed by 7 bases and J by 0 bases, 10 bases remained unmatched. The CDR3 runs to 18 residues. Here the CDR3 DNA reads TGTGCCAGCAATATTAGGGGGACAGGGCGCTCTGGGGCCAACGTCCTGACTTTC. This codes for CASNIRGTGRSGANVLTF.

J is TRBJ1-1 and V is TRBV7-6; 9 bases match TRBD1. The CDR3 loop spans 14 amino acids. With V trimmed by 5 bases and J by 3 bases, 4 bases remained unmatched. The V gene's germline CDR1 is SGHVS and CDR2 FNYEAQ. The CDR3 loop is CASSRDRVDTEAFF. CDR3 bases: TGTGCCAGCAGCCGGGACAGGGTTGACACTGAAGCTTTCTTT.

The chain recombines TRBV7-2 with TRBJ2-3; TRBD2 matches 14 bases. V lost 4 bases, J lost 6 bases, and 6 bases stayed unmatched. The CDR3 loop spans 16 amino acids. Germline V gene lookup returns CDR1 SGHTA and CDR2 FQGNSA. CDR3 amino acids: CASSSRLAGGLDTQYF. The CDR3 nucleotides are TGTGCCAGCAGCTCGAGACTAGCGGGGGGGCTGGATACGCAGTATTTT.

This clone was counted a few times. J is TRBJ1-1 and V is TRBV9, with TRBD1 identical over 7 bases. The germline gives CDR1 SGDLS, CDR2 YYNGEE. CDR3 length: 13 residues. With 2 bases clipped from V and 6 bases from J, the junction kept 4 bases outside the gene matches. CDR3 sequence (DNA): TGTGCCAGCAGCGTCAGGGGGGACGCTGAAGCTTTCTTT. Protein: CASSVRGDAEAFF.

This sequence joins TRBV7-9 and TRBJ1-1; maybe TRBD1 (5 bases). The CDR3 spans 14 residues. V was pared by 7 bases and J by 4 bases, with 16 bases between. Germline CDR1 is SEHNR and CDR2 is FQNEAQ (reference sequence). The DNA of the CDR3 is TGTGCCAGCACCCCAATGGGGCGAGGCACTGAAGCTTTCTTT. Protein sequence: CASTPMGRGTEAFF.

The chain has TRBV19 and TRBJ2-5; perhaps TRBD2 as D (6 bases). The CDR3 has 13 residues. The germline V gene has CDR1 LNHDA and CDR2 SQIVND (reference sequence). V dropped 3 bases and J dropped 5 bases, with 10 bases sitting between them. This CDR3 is CASSMKEGETQYF. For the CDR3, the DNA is TGTGCCAGTAGTATGAAGGAGGGGGAGACCCAGTACTTC.

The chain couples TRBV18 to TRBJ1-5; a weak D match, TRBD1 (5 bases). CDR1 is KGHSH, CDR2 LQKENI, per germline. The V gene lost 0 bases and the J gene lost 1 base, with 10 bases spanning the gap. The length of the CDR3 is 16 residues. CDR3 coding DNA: TGTGCCAGCTCACCACCGGGTGCAGGGAGCAATCAGCCCCAGCATTTT. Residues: CASSPPGAGSNQPQHF.

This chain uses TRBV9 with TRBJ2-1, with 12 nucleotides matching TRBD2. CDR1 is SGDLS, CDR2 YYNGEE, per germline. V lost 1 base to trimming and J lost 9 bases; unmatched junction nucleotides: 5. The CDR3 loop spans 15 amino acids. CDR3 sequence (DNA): TGTGCCAGCAGCGTATCTAGCGGGGGGGCACCTGAGCAGTTCTTC. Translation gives CASSVSSGGAPEQFF.

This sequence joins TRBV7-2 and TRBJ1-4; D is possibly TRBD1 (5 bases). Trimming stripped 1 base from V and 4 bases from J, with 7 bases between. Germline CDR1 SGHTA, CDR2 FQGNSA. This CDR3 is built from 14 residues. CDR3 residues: CASSLGRVNEKLFF. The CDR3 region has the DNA TGTGCCAGCAGCTTAGGCAGGGTTAATGAAAAACTGTTTTTT.